This T cell receptor (beta chain) came from a study of identical twins. Findings and limits, study-wide: Fewer insertions were carried by abundant cord blood beta clonotypes, but none was seen in memory repertoires. The analysis was cross-sectional rather than longitudinal within donors.

This clonotype has a handful of counts. Its antigen is unidentified. Germline values: CDR1 SGHTA, CDR2 FQGNSA. Trimming removed 5 bases from V and 3 bases from J, with 13 bases in between. The CDR3 extends over 14 amino acids. Template switching supplied a universal primer site; unique molecular identifiers were carried on the cDNA. TCRdb reprocessed the 5' RACE reads via MiXCR and lists one record per CDR3 protein. Of about 240,000 distinct CDR3 sequences in the sample, 9.5% to 15% were seen once. In addition, the sample was reused for a study of yellow fever vaccine responses in identical twins. That paper adds: A vaccine T cell response that seemed partly convergent and partly personalized was reported in twins.

This TCR was sampled from a woman younger than 30 in good health. J is TRBJ2-5 and V is TRBV7-2; D gene ambiguous. Sequenced sample: memory (CD45RO+) T cells sorted from blood. The DNA of the CDR3 is TGTGCCAGCAGCCCCCCCACAGATGAAGAGACCCAGTACTTC. Translation: CASSPPTDEETQYF.